The rows below give T cell receptor beta chains drawn from one sample of a study of blood T cell repertoires in COVID-19. Clones were read by immunoSEQ multiplex PCR, and TCRdb kept only the in-frame ones, dropping some. The top ten hold under 2.5% of the sample, which has approximately 140,000 clones, roughly 80% seen once. The sequenced sample consisted of peripheral blood. Source of these receptors: a man aged 65 to 79 with acute or convalescent COVID-19. Each CDR3 is given without its conserved first and last residue. Expanded clones are given a class, and other clones once, few, many or no size at all.

>TRBJ1-5|NA|TRBV4-2|14
ASSQGTMYSNQPQH
>TRBJ2-7|NA|TRBV7-2|14
ASSLDGGYSSYEQY
>TRBJ1-2|NA|TRBV27|11
ASSMTGGYGYT
>TRBJ1-6|once|TRBV19|12
ASSMAGGNSPLH
>TRBJ1-2|NA|TRBV20-1|9
SARTGGGYT
>TRBJ1-1|NA|TRBV5-4|12
ASSLSQMNTEAF
>TRBJ2-1|NA|TRBV28|12
ATKWAGGFNEQF
>TRBJ1-2|NA|TRBV5-1|10
ASMGGTYGYT
>TRBJ2-1|once|TRBV10-3|14
AISDLESRSYNEQF
>TRBJ2-2|NA|TRBV11-2|13
ASSLLSWNTGELF
>TRBJ1-4|NA|TRBV30|16
AWSPDRGLPSANEKLF
>TRBJ2-1|NA|TRBV7-2|15
ASRPHRAPSSYNEQF
>TRBJ2-5|few|TRBV5-4|12
ASSRTGPQETQY
>TRBJ2-5|NA|TRBV2|11
ASSLRQGETQY
>TRBJ1-5|NA|TRBV5-5|13
ASSLATGGSQPQH
>TRBJ1-2|NA|TRBV3-1/TRBV3-2|13
ASSYGQDSNYGYT
>TRBJ2-7|NA|TRBV19|14
ASSIKGGRGQHEQY
>TRBJ2-7|NA|TRBV29-1|12
SALGALSSYEQY
>TRBJ1-5|NA|TRBV18|13
ASSSGTEGEQPQH
>TRBJ1-5|NA|TRBV19|12
ASSIGQGGQPQH
>TRBJ2-5|NA|TRBV9|12
ASSLRQGQETQY
>TRBJ1-3|NA|TRBV5-4|14
ASSPGGVLSGNTIY
>TRBJ2-3|NA|TRBV7-3|13
ASSPQPGGQDTQY
>TRBJ2-3|NA|TRBV29-1|11
SAGGGRGDTQY